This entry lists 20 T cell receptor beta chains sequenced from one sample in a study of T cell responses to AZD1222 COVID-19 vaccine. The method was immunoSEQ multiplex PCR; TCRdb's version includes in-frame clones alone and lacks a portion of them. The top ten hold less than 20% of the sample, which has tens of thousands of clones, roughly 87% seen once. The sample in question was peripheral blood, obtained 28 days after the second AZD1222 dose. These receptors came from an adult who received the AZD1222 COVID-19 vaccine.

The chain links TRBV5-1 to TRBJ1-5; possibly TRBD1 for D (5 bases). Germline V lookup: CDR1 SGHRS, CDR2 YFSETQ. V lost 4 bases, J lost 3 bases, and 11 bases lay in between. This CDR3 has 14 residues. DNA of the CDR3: TGCGCCAGCAGCGAGGGACCGGACAATCAGCCCCAGCATTTT. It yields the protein CASSEGPDNQPQHF.

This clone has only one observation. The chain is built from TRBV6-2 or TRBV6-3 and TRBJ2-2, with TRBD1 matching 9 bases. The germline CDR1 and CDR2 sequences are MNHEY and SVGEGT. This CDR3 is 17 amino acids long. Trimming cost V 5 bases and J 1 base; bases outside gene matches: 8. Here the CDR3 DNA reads TGTGCCAGCAGTACCCAACAGGGGGCGAAGAACACCGGGGAGCTGTTTTTT. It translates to CASSTQQGAKNTGELFF.

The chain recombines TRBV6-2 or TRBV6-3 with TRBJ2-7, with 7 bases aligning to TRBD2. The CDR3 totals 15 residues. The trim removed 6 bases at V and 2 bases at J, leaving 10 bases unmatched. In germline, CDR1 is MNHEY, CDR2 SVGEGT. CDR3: CASSPGGGWAYEQYF. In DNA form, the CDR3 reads TGTGCCAGCAGCCCCGGCGGGGGTTGGGCCTACGAGCAGTACTTC.

CDR3 bases: TGTGCCACCAGTTCTGGGGCCAACGTCCTGACTTTC. It is translated as CATSSGANVLTF. The J gene is TRBJ2-6, the V gene TRBV19; D remains ambiguous. CDR1 and CDR2 (germline): LNHDA, SQIVND (reference sequence). The CDR3 has 12 residues. Trimming stripped 10 bases from V and 1 base from J, with 5 bases between. Full variable domain (missing parts from reference TRBV19 and TRBJ2-6): DGGITQSPKYLFRKEGQNVTLSCEQNLNHDAMYWYRQDPGQGLRLIYYSQIVNDFQKGDIAEGYSVSREKKESFPLTVTSAQKNPTAFYLCATSSGANVLTFGAGSRLTVL.

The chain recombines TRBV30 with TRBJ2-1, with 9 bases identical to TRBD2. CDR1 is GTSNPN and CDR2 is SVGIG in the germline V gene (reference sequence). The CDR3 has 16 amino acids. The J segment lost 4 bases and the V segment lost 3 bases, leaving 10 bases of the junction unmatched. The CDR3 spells CAWREVAGALYNEQFF. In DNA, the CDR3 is TGTGCCTGGAGGGAAGTAGCGGGGGCGTTATACAATGAGCAGTTCTTC. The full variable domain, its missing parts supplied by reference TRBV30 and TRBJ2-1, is SQTIHQWPATLVQPVGSPLSLECTVEGTSNPNLYWYRQAAGRGLQLLFYSVGIGQISSEVPQNLSASRPQDRQFILSSKKLLLSDSGFYLCAWREVAGALYNEQFFGPGTRLTVL.

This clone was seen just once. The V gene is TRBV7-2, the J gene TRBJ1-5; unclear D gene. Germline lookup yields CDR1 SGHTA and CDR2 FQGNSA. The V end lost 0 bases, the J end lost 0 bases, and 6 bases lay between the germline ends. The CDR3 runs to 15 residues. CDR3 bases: TGTGCCAGCAGCTTAGCCCACGATAGCAATCAGCCCCAGCATTTT. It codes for CASSLAHDSNQPQHF.

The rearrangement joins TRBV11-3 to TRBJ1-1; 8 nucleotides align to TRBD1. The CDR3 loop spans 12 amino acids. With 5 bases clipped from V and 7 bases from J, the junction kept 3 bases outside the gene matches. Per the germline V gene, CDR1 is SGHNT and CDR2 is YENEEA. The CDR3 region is CASSPDRGEAFF. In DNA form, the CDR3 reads TGTGCCAGCAGCCCAGACAGGGGTGAAGCTTTCTTT.

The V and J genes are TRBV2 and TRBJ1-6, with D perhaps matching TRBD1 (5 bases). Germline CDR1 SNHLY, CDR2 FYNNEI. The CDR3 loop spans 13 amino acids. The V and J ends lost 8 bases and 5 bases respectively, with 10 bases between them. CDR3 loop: CASVQVDNSPLHF. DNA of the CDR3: TGTGCCAGCGTACAGGTGGATAATTCACCCCTCCACTTT.

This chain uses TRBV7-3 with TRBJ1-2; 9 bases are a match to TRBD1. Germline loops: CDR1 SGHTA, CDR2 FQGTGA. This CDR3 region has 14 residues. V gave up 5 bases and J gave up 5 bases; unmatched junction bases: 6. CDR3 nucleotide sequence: TGTGCCAGCAGCCCACGGGACAGGGTATATGGCTACACCTTC. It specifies CASSPRDRVYGYTF. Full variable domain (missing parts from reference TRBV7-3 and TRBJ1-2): GAGVSQTPSNKVTEKGKYVELRCDPISGHTALYWYRQSLGQGPEFLIYFQGTGAADDSGLPNDRFFAVRPEGSVSTLKIQRTERGDSAVYLCASSPRDRVYGYTFGSGTRLTVV.

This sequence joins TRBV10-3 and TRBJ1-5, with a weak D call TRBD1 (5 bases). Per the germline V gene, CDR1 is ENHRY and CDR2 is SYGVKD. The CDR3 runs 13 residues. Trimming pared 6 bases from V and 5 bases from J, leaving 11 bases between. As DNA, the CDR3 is TGTGCCATCAGGGCGCAGGGAGATCAGCCCCAGCATTTT. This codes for CAIRAQGDQPQHF.

The CDR3 DNA sequence: TGCAGCGTTGACCCCGGACAGGATCTTTACTTC. This gives the protein CSVDPGQDLYF. The rearrangement links TRBV29-1 to TRBJ2-5; TRBD1 matches at 7 bases. The V and J ends lost 3 bases and 14 bases, in that order; junction bases with no gene match: 9. The CDR3 has 11 residues. The germline V gene encodes CDR1 SQVTM and CDR2 ANQGSEA.

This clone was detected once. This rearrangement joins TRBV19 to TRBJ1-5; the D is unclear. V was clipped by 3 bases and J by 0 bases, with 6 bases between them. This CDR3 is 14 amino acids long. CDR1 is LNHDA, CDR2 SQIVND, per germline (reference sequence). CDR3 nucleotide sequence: TGTGCCAGTAGTATCTCGTATAGCAATCAGCCCCAGCATTTT. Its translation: CASSISYSNQPQHF.

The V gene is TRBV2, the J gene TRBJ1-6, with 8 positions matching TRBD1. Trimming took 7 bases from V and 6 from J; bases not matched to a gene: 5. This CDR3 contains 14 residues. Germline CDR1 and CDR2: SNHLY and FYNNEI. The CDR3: CASKLTGANSPLHF. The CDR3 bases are TGTGCCAGCAAGTTGACAGGGGCTAATTCACCCCTCCACTTT.

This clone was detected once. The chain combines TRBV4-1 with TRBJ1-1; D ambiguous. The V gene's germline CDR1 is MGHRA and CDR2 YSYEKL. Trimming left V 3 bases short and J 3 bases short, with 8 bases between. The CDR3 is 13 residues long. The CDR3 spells CASSHGGDTEAFF. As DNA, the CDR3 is TGCGCCAGCAGCCATGGCGGGGACACTGAAGCTTTCTTT.

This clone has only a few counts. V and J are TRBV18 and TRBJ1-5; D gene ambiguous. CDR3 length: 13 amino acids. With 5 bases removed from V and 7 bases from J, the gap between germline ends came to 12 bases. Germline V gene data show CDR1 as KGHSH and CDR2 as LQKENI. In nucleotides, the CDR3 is TGTGCCAGCTCATCAGACGTAAGCCAGCCCCAGCATTTT. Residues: CASSSDVSQPQHF.

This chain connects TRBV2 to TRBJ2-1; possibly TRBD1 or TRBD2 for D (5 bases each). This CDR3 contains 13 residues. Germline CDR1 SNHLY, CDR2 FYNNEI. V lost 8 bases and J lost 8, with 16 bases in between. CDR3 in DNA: TGTGCCAGCGAATGGGGCGCGGGCTATGAGCAGTTCTTC. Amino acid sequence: CASEWGAGYEQFF.

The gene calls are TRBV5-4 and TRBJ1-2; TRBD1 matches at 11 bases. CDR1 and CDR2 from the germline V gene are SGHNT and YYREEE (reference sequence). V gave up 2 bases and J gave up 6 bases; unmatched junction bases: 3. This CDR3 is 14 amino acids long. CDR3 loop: CASSFEDRGHGYTF. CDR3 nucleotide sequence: TGTGCCAGCAGCTTTGAGGACAGGGGGCATGGCTACACCTTC.

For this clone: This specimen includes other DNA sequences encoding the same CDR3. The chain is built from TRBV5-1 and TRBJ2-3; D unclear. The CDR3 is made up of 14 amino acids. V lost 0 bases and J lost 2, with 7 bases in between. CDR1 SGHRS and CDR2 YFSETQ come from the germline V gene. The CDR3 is CASSLGLITDTQYF. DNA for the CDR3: TGCGCCAGCAGCTTGGGGCTCATCACAGATACGCAGTATTTT.

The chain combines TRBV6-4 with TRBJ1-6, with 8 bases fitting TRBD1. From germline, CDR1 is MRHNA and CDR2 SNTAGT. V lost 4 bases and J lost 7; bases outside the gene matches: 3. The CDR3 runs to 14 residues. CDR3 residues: CASSARQGNSPLHF. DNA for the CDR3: TGTGCCAGCAGTGCGAGACAGGGGAATTCACCCCTCCACTTT.

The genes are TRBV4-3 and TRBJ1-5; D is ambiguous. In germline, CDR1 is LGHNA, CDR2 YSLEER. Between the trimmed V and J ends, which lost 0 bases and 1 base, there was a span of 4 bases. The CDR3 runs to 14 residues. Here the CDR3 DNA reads TGCGCCAGCAGCCAAGATCGGAGCAATCAGCCCCAGCATTTT. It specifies CASSQDRSNQPQHF.